The next 21 T cell receptor beta chains were all read from a single sample in a study of beta chain features in type 1 diabetes. The isolated RNA, all of it, was reverse transcribed, so expressed TCRB transcripts were what got sequenced. Generated by immunoSEQ multiplex PCR, the TCRdb table keeps only in-frame clones and is missing some. The data hold over 700,000 clones, with roughly 17% observed a single time. Material: naive CD4+ T cells from blood. The receptors derive from a young woman in good health.

This clone was seen a handful of times. V usage is TRBV9 and J usage is TRBJ2-1; 15 positions match TRBD2. CDR3 length: 18 residues. With V trimmed by 4 bases and J by 0 bases, 5 bases remained unmatched. Germline CDR1 is SGDLS and CDR2 is YYNGEE. CDR3 protein: CASSPGLAGGPSYNEQFF. The CDR3 DNA reads TGTGCCAGCAGCCCAGGACTAGCGGGAGGGCCCTCCTACAATGAGCAGTTCTTC.

There are a few counts of this clone. CDR3 loop: CASSSERSGYTF. The CDR3 region has the DNA TGTGCCAGCAGCTCGGAACGATCTGGCTACACCTTC. The chain recombines TRBV7-9 with TRBJ1-2; no clear D gene. The CDR3 length is 12 residues. V shed 4 bases and J shed 7 bases, with 10 bases lying between them. Germline lookup yields CDR1 SEHNR and CDR2 FQNEAQ (reference sequence).

The rearrangement uses TRBV11-3 and TRBJ2-7, with D perhaps TRBD1 (6 bases). The germline CDR1 and CDR2 sequences are SGHNT and YENEEA. Trimming stripped 4 bases from V and 5 bases from J, with 12 bases between. The CDR3 contains 13 residues. This CDR3 is CASSSQTGNEQYF. The DNA of the CDR3 is TGTGCCAGCAGCTCACAGACAGGAAACGAGCAGTACTTC.

This clone has more than one count but fewer than ten. This chain links TRBV4-3 with TRBJ2-7; D is unclear. Germline V CDR1 and CDR2: LGHNA, YSLEER. The germline V and J ends were trimmed by 1 base and 2 bases, with 12 bases remaining between them. The CDR3 spans 15 residues. CDR3 loop: CASSQVAGETYEQYF. DNA of the CDR3: TGCGCCAGCAGCCAAGTGGCAGGAGAAACCTACGAGCAGTACTTC.

This clone occurred a few times. The chain employs TRBV28 and TRBJ1-5, with D maybe TRBD1 (6 bases). CDR1 and CDR2 (germline): MDHEN, SYDVKM. The germline V and J ends were trimmed by 5 bases and 1 base, with 12 bases remaining between them. The CDR3 loop spans 15 amino acids. CDR3: CASSPHRGSNQPQHF. CDR3 sequence (DNA): TGTGCCAGCAGTCCTCATAGGGGGAGCAATCAGCCCCAGCATTTT.

This clone was counted a few times. The J gene is TRBJ2-1, the V gene TRBV7-3, with 13 bases lining up with TRBD2. V was pared by 5 bases and J by 10 bases, with 8 bases of the junction left unmatched. The CDR3 extends over 15 amino acids. CDR1 is SGHTA and CDR2 is FQGTGA in the germline V gene. CDR3 loop: CASSILAGGPQEQFF. The CDR3 DNA reads as TGTGCCAGCAGCATACTAGCGGGAGGGCCGCAGGAGCAGTTCTTC.

This clone was seen only a few times. J is TRBJ2-3 and V is TRBV15, with 7 bases identical to TRBD2. The CDR3 runs to 17 residues. Germline CDR1 LNHNV, CDR2 YYDKDF (reference sequence). The J segment lost 2 bases and the V segment lost 0 bases, leaving 8 bases of the junction unmatched. CDR3 DNA sequence: TGTGCCACCAGCAGAGATCCCCGGGACTACCTCACAGATACGCAGTATTTT. It codes for CATSRDPRDYLTDTQYF.

V usage is TRBV7-2 and J usage is TRBJ1-3; no clear D. This CDR3 contains 16 residues. V lost 1 base and J 0 bases, leaving 10 bases between the germline ends. Germline V gene data show CDR1 as SGHTA and CDR2 as FQGNSA. CDR3 loop: CASSLVGVGSGNTIYF. In nucleotides, the CDR3 is TGTGCCAGCAGCTTAGTTGGGGTCGGCTCTGGAAACACCATATATTTT.

This clone was counted only a few times. Other DNA sequences within the sample encode an identical CDR3. The chain has TRBV20-1 and TRBJ1-1; no clear D. The CDR3 contains 11 residues. The germline V and J ends were trimmed by 3 bases and 2 bases, with 4 bases remaining between them. The germline V gene has CDR1 DFQATT and CDR2 SNEGSKA (reference sequence). The CDR3 nucleotides read TGCAGTGCTAGGGAAAACACTGAAGCTTTCTTT. Translating it yields CSARENTEAFF.

This clone was seen only a few times. The rearrangement joins TRBV6-6 to TRBJ2-5, with D possibly matching TRBD2 (6 bases). Trimming pared 2 bases from V and 4 bases from J, leaving 11 bases between. The germline V gene encodes CDR1 MNHNY and CDR2 SVGAGI (reference sequence). This CDR3 has 14 amino acids. CDR3 DNA sequence: TGTGCCAGCAGTTACCGGGAGTGGGGAGAGACCCAGTACTTC. It translates to CASSYREWGETQYF.

The table lists this clone with a few counts. V gene TRBV5-6 combines with J gene TRBJ2-7, with 8 bases aligning to TRBD1. This CDR3 contains 13 residues. The germline V gene encodes CDR1 SGHDT and CDR2 YYEEEE. The ends lost 2 bases at V and 5 bases at J; junction bases unmatched: 3. CDR3 nucleotide sequence: TGTGCCAGCAGCTTCCCGGACAGGGACGAGCAGTACTTC. It codes for CASSFPDRDEQYF.

In its sample, this clone was seen a few times. This rearrangement joins TRBV28 to TRBJ2-7; maybe TRBD2 (6 bases). This CDR3 spans 16 amino acids. V was trimmed by 6 bases and J by 2 bases, leaving 20 bases between them. The germline CDR1 and CDR2 sequences are MDHEN and SYDVKM. The CDR3, as DNA: TGTGCCAGCAGCTCGTATCCGGGGGAGGTTCCCTACGAGCAGTACTTC. It specifies CASSSYPGEVPYEQYF.

This clone has just a few counts. The V gene is TRBV19, the J gene TRBJ2-7, with D perhaps matching TRBD2 (6 bases). CDR1 is LNHDA, CDR2 SQIVND, per germline (reference sequence). The CDR3 totals 15 residues. Trimming stripped 5 bases from V and 0 bases from J, with 14 bases between. The CDR3 loop reads CASSSPGLGSYEQYF. The CDR3 nucleotides are TGTGCCAGTAGTTCCCCGGGACTCGGCTCCTACGAGCAGTACTTC.

V and J are TRBV5-4 and TRBJ2-7; TRBD2 is a possible D gene (5 bases). This CDR3 has 14 amino acids. From germline, CDR1 is SGHNT and CDR2 YYREEE (reference sequence). Trimming took 2 bases from V and 2 from J, leaving 11 bases between them. CDR3 bases: TGTGCCAGCAGCTTAGATCTAGCCGCCTACGAGCAGTACTTC. Residues: CASSLDLAAYEQYF.

There are a few counts of this clone. The V call is TRBV11-3, the J call TRBJ2-1, with TRBD2 matching over 10 bases. After removal of 5 bases from V and 8 bases from J, the junction contained 6 bases not matched to a gene. Germline V gene data show CDR1 as SGHNT and CDR2 as YENEEA. There are 14 residues in the CDR3. For the CDR3, the DNA is TGTGCCAGCAGCCCTAGCGGGAGAGGCGATGAGCAGTTCTTC. Amino acid sequence: CASSPSGRGDEQFF.

This clone was counted a few times. V usage is TRBV9 and J usage is TRBJ2-5; tentative D call: TRBD1 (6 bases). Germline CDR1 and CDR2: SGDLS and YYNGEE. V dropped 0 bases and J dropped 4 bases, with 10 bases sitting between them. The CDR3 has 14 amino acids. CDR3: CASSVGADRETQYF. For the CDR3, the DNA is TGTGCCAGCAGCGTAGGTGCGGACAGAGAGACCCAGTACTTC.

The V call is TRBV7-8, the J call TRBJ2-2, with D maybe TRBD1 (6 bases). The CDR3 length is 16 residues. Trimming took off 0 bases at V and 6 bases at J, with 14 bases between the two ends. CDR1 SGHVS and CDR2 FQNEAQ come from the germline V gene. The CDR3 loop reads CASSLASARGPGELFF. In nucleotides, the CDR3 is TGTGCCAGCAGCTTAGCGTCGGCCAGGGGACCCGGGGAGCTGTTTTTT.

This clone showed up just a few times. This chain's CDR3 is CASTLADEQFF. The CDR3 coding sequence is TGTGCCAGCACCTTAGCGGATGAGCAGTTCTTC. V and J are TRBV18 and TRBJ2-1; the D gene is possibly TRBD2 (6 bases). The CDR3 is 11 amino acids. CDR1 and CDR2 from the germline V gene are KGHSH and LQKENI. Trimming cost V 8 bases and J 8 bases, with 10 bases left between them.

This rearrangement joins TRBV18 to TRBJ2-1; a weak D match, TRBD2 (5 bases). This CDR3 has 14 amino acids. The germline V gene has CDR1 KGHSH and CDR2 LQKENI. Trimming cost V 2 bases and J 4 bases, with 9 bases left between them. As DNA, the CDR3 is TGTGCCAGCTCACCAGTGGGGAGATACAATGAGCAGTTCTTC. It yields the protein CASSPVGRYNEQFF.

The chain carries TRBV5-1 and TRBJ2-2; D is undetermined. The CDR3 contains 13 residues. Germline CDR1 SGHRS, CDR2 YFSETQ. V was shortened by 0 bases and J by 6 bases, with 6 bases between the two germline ends. CDR3 amino acids: CASSLGHAGELFF. The CDR3 bases are TGCGCCAGCAGCTTGGGGCACGCCGGGGAGCTGTTTTTT. The whole variable domain, remainder taken from reference TRBV5-1 and TRBJ2-2, is KAGVTQTPRYLIKTRGQQVTLSCSPISGHRSVSWYQQTPGQGLQFLFEYFSETQRNKGNFPGRFSGRQFSNSRSEMNVSTLELGDSALYLCASSLGHAGELFFGEGSRLTVL.

This clone was detected a few times. This rearrangement joins TRBV6-5 to TRBJ1-2; D not certain. CDR1 MNHEY and CDR2 SVGAGI come from the germline V gene. The CDR3 is 15 amino acids. The germline V and J ends were trimmed by 8 bases and 3 bases, with 19 bases remaining between them. CDR3 bases: TGTGCCAGCGGGCTCCCCTATGGTCTTCACTATGGCTACACCTTC. Translation: CASGLPYGLHYGYTF.